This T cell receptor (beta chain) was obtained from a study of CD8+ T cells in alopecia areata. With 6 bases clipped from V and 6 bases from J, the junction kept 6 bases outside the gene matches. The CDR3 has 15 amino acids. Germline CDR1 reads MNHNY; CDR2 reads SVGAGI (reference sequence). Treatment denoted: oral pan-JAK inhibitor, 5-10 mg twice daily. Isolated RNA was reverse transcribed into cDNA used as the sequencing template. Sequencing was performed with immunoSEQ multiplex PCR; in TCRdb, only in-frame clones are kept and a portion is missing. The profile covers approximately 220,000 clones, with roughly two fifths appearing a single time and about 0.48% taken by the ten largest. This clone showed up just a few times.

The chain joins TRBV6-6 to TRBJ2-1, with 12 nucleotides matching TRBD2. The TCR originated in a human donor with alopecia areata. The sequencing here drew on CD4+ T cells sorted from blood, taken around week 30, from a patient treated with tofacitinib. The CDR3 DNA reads TGTGCCAGCAGACCTCTAGCGGGAGGGTCCAATGAGCAGTTCTTC. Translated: CASRPLAGGSNEQFF.